This section outlines one TCR beta chain sequence together with its context. Its specificity is unknown. The CDR3 runs to 15 residues. Germline-derived CDR1 and CDR2 are MNHNY and SVGAGI (reference sequence). The germline V and J ends were trimmed by 2 bases and 4 bases, with 14 bases remaining between them. Generated by immunoSEQ multiplex PCR, the TCRdb table keeps only in-frame clones and is missing some. The table has approximately 90,000 clones, about 90% seen once. These data are taken from a study of graft-versus-host responses after intestinal transplantation. Study background: Every transplant recipient was induced with anti-thymocyte globulin, then maintained on tacrolimus and steroids for two to four years.

The V and J genes are TRBV6-6 and TRBJ1-2; D gene ambiguous. Sequencing was performed on unstimulated CD8+ T cells sorted from spleen or lymph node cells, taken before intestinal transplant. This sequence was found in a human donor who received an intestinal transplant. CDR3 in amino acids: CASSYDLGRSYGYTF. In nucleotides, the CDR3 is TGTGCCAGCAGTTACGATTTGGGCAGGAGCTATGGCTACACCTTC.